Each of the 17 T cell receptor beta chains below was sequenced from the same sample in a study of T cell repertoires in cytomegalovirus infection. Which antigens these TCRs recognize remains unknown. TCRdb fed the reads into MiXCR, producing one record per CDR3 protein. Of roughly 920,000 distinct CDR3 sequences in the sample, approximately 30% are singletons; the top ten hold around an eighth. Material: cultured CD8+ T cells from PBMCs, obtained from culture after CMV antigen stimulation. The receptors derive from a human donor in good health (CMV status not recorded). Some clones in this sample may be carry-over from other donors' samples.

The chain recombines TRBV5-1 with TRBJ2-7; TRBD2 aligns across 13 bases. The CDR3 is 15 amino acids. The germline V gene has CDR1 SGHRS and CDR2 YFSETQ. V lost 3 bases, J lost 5 bases, and 5 bases stayed unmatched. The CDR3 loop reads CASSYTSGGADEQYF. CDR3 nucleotides: TGCGCCAGCAGCTACACTAGCGGGGGGGCTGACGAGCAGTACTTC.

This clonotype was observed a handful of times. V is TRBV9 and J is TRBJ2-1; TRBD1 matches at 11 bases. Germline V gene sequence: CDR1 SGDLS, CDR2 YYNGEE. The CDR3 is made up of 15 amino acids. V shed 7 bases, J shed 9 bases, and the junction held 12 bases outside the gene matches. CDR3 region: CASAVRTGGMVEQFF. The CDR3 DNA sequence: TGTGCCAGCGCCGTACGGACAGGGGGCATGGTTGAGCAGTTCTTC.

The chain couples TRBV5-1 to TRBJ2-5, with D perhaps being TRBD1 or TRBD2 (5 bases each). The germline V gene has CDR1 SGHRS and CDR2 YFSETQ. CDR3 length: 16 residues. Trimming removed 0 bases at V and 5 bases at J, with 17 bases between. The CDR3 sequence: CASSLVLGRGAETQYF. CDR3 coding DNA: TGCGCCAGCAGCTTGGTGCTGGGTCGGGGCGCGGAGACCCAGTACTTC.

This clonotype was observed many times. The J gene is TRBJ2-7, the V gene TRBV7-2; D is undetermined. Per the germline V gene, CDR1 is SGHTA and CDR2 is FQGNSA. Trimming left V 5 bases short and J 0 bases short, with 17 bases between. The CDR3 runs to 16 residues. The DNA of the CDR3 is TGTGCCAGCAGCCACCCCGGAAGGGTCAGCTCCTACGAGCAGTACTTC. This codes for CASSHPGRVSSYEQYF.

The chain employs TRBV27 and TRBJ2-7; the D gene is possibly TRBD1 (6 bases). Per germline, CDR1 MNHEY and CDR2 SMNVEV (reference sequence). V gave up 5 bases and J gave up 6 bases, with 17 bases separating them. The CDR3 contains 14 residues. CDR3 residues: CASSPHETGFEQYV. CDR3 nucleotides: TGTGCCAGCAGTCCACACGAGACAGGTTTCGAGCAGTACGTC.

V gene TRBV2 combines with J gene TRBJ2-7; D call uncertain. Trimming took 10 bases from V and 7 from J, leaving 5 bases between them. The germline V gene has CDR1 SNHLY and CDR2 FYNNEI. The CDR3 is made up of 8 amino acids. The CDR3 DNA sequence: TGTGCCACCACGGAGCAGTACGTC. It encodes CATTEQYV.

This chain joins TRBV13 and TRBJ2-7, with TRBD1 identical over 7 bases. V lost 6 bases to trimming and J lost 1 base; unmatched junction nucleotides: 6. Per germline, CDR1 PRHDT and CDR2 FYEKMQ (reference sequence). The CDR3 has 14 residues. CDR3 coding DNA: TGTGCCAGCAGAGACAGGGACGCGTCCTACGAGCAGTACTTC. Its translation is CASRDRDASYEQYF.

This clonotype was counted only a few times. J is TRBJ2-3 and V is TRBV4-3; TRBD2 matches at 7 bases. The CDR3 length is 15 residues. Germline CDR1 LGHNA, CDR2 YSLEER. With 4 bases clipped from V and 5 bases from J, the junction kept 9 bases outside the gene matches. The CDR3 DNA reads TGCGCCAGCAGCCCGGAGTTGCGGGGGATAGATACGCAGTATTTT. Residues: CASSPELRGIDTQYF.

This clonotype was observed a few times. J is TRBJ1-3 and V is TRBV27; no firm D call. Germline CDR1 reads MNHEY; CDR2 reads SMNVEV (reference sequence). This CDR3 comprises 15 residues. Trimming pared 0 bases from V and 4 bases from J, leaving 10 bases between. CDR3 DNA: TGTGCCAGCAGTTTATCGAAAGGGCCGGGAAACACCATATATTTT. As protein: CASSLSKGPGNTIYF.

There are many counts of this clonotype. The genes are TRBV27 and TRBJ1-1; 7 positions match TRBD1. Trimming removed 5 bases from V and 3 bases from J; junction bases left unmatched: 9. The CDR3 totals 15 residues. From germline, CDR1 is MNHEY and CDR2 SMNVEV (reference sequence). CDR3 residues: CASSPPQGFYTEAFF. The CDR3 region has the DNA TGTGCCAGCAGTCCCCCACAGGGGTTTTACACTGAAGCTTTCTTT.

This clonotype appeared a few times. The chain joins TRBV10-3 to TRBJ2-1; D possibly corresponds to TRBD1 (5 bases). The germline V gene encodes CDR1 ENHRY and CDR2 SYGVKD. The CDR3 sequence is 16 residues long. V gave up 6 bases and J gave up 0 bases, with 15 bases separating them. The DNA for the CDR3 is TGTGCCATCAGGATGGACAAACACCCCTCCTACAATGAGCAGTTCTTC. Its translation is CAIRMDKHPSYNEQFF.

This clonotype was picked up many times. The CDR3 DNA reads TGTGCCAGCAGTGAAGCGCAGCCTGTCCGTTACGAGCAGTACTTC. Translation gives CASSEAQPVRYEQYF. V and J are TRBV6-1 and TRBJ2-7; D remains ambiguous. CDR1 is MNHNS, CDR2 SASEGT, per germline. CDR3 length: 15 amino acids. V lost 0 bases and J 4 bases, leaving 13 bases between the germline ends.

The genes are TRBV4-3 and TRBJ1-1; 9 nucleotides agree with TRBD1. The CDR3 extends over 16 amino acids. V shed 3 bases and J 3 bases; nucleotides not matched to a gene: 8. Germline V gene sequence: CDR1 LGHNA, CDR2 YSLEER. CDR3 DNA sequence: TGCGCCAGCAGCCAGGGTACAGGGGGCGCGGACACTGAAGCTTTCTTT. Protein sequence: CASSQGTGGADTEAFF.

The chain combines TRBV7-6 with TRBJ1-2; weak D call: TRBD1 (5 bases). CDR1 and CDR2 from the germline V gene are SGHVS and FNYEAQ. V was clipped by 1 base and J by 8 bases, with 26 bases between them. The length of the CDR3 is 18 residues. The CDR3 sequence: CASSLDLVDGGYIEGYTF. The CDR3 DNA sequence: TGTGCCAGCAGCTTAGATTTAGTCGACGGGGGGTATATAGAAGGCTACACCTTC.

This clonotype was counted many times. The CDR3, as DNA: TGTGCCAGCAGCTTGTCTGGGGACAGGAACAATGAGCAGTTCTTC. Translating gives CASSLSGDRNNEQFF. V and J are TRBV7-9 and TRBJ2-1; 8 bases are a match to TRBD1. The V and J ends lost 3 bases and 5 bases, in that order; junction bases with no gene match: 6. Germline V CDR1 and CDR2: SEHNR, FQNEAQ (reference sequence). This CDR3 has 15 amino acids.

This clonotype was picked up many times. The DNA of the CDR3 is TGTGCCAGCAGCTTGGAGACAGGGGTAGGGAGCAAAAACATTCAGTACTTC. This codes for CASSLETGVGSKNIQYF. The V gene is TRBV7-2, the J gene TRBJ2-4, with 8 positions matching TRBD1. V trimming: 3 bases; J trimming: 3 bases; junction bases outside the gene matches: 10. This CDR3 comprises 17 residues. Germline assignment: CDR1 SGHTA and CDR2 FQGNSA.

V and J are TRBV7-9 and TRBJ2-7; 9 bases fit TRBD1. Losses at the gene ends were 4 bases for V and 2 bases for J; bases not matched to a gene: 6. CDR1 and CDR2 from the germline V gene are SEHNR and FQNEAQ (reference sequence). The CDR3 has 15 amino acids. CDR3 DNA: TGTGCCAGCAGCTCCCGGGACAGGGTAACCTACGAGCAGTACTTC. Its protein is CASSSRDRVTYEQYF. The complete variable domain, with remaining parts taken from reference TRBV7-9 and TRBJ2-7, reads DTGVSQNPRHKITKRGQNVTFRCDPISEHNRLYWYRQTLGQGPEFLTYFQNEAQLEKSRLLSDRFSAERPKGSFSTLEIQRTEQGDSAMYLCASSSRDRVTYEQYFGPGTRLTVT.